The sequence of this T cell receptor (beta chain) was determined in a study of T cell responses to AZD1222 COVID-19 vaccine (dated by TCRdb to about 2021). A note on the overall study: AZD1222 recipients with second doses at about 4 weeks or about 12 weeks were pooled, because spike-specific TCR depth and breadth did not differ between schedules. Trial participants were enrolled by age into subgroups of 18-55, 56-69 and 70-plus years, and about 150, 27 and 61 TCR-sequenced participants, respectively, were included in these subgroups. TCR sequencing was performed for 230 to 250 trial participants, of whom around 210 were given two doses of AZD1222 and 26 were given two doses of MenACWY control vaccine.

The CDR3 regions of human TCRbeta chains were analyzed by immunosequencing. The published analysis was carried out like this. Repertoire TCRs were matched against a reference library of SARS-CoV-2-specific TCRs generated with the MIRA antigen-specificity platform. Breadth was defined as the fraction of unique TCRs that were SARS-CoV-2-associated. Depth was defined as the fraction of total T cells that were SARS-CoV-2-associated. Using the MIRA data, each spike-specific TCR was assigned both to the spike region to which the TCR was reactive and to a CD4 or CD8 class. Log10-transformed breadth and depth values were compared by one-way ANOVA with Sidak's multiple comparisons tests. The clones in this table, taken by TCRdb from immuneACCESS, are in-frame only. Not every clone is retained; where verified, under half of the shortfall comes from an unresolved V gene, and the cause of the rest is unknown. For V, J and clone size, that table is used; D and trimming come from the DNA. Here the sample has 90,000 to 120,000 clones; about 89% occur a single time. Jointly, the top ten make up over 15% of the sample.

On the study overall, not on this receptor specifically: After two AZD1222 doses, both the breadth and the depth of spike-specific TCRs were significantly higher than at day 0 and than in MenACWY recipients. Nearly half of unique spike-specific TCRs reportedly recognized epitopes outside regions mutated in the B.1.351 and B.1.1.7 variants. Most participants were white British and females outnumbered males, and the authors suggested that clonal diversity may have been underestimated. Conclusions about previously exposed vaccinees are limited because only a handful of AZD1222 recipients were SARS-CoV-2 seropositive at baseline. Vaccine-associated CD4 TCRs spanned the whole spike protein, with dominant responses in regions 160-218 and 743-854. In the small 56-69-year group, the increase in depth fell short of significance, most likely because of low power. Because no day 14 peak-response samples were available, repertoires were characterized only after the peak T cell response.

Comment on this clone: The antigen it recognizes is unknown. No qualities accompany the bases; no much larger clone lies one base away.

The time point label here, explained by the study, means: baseline before first vaccination. Samples from vaccinated people were obtained from the UK trials COV001 and COV002, which included a single-blind randomized controlled phase 2/3 trial of AZD1222 (ChAdOx1 nCoV-19) in healthy adults. For TCRbeta chain sequencing, PBMC samples were collected from trial participants at day 0 and at day 28 after the second dose. The sequenced sample was peripheral blood, obtained on day 0 of AZD1222 vaccination. This receptor was identified in an adult in good health.

CDR3 loop: CASSVVTSGGFSYEQYF. The sequenced DNA is TGTGCCAGCAGTGTGGTGACTAGCGGGGGGTTCTCCTACGAGCAGTACTTC. Here the chain combines TRBV2 and TRBJ2-7; TRBD2 fits 13 bases in the junction. CDR1 and CDR2, looked up from the germline V gene, are SNHLY and FYNNEI. For this chain, trimming is 4 bases at the V end and 0 bases at the J end, and the number of junction bases without a gene match is 6. The CDR3 covers 17 residues, taking in both the cysteine and the phenylalanine. The CDR3 DNA has 51 bases and is translated from base 1.